The 20 T cell receptor beta chains below all came from one sample that was sequenced in a study of shared clonotypes between healthy human individuals. The method was immunoSEQ multiplex PCR; TCRdb's version includes in-frame clones alone and lacks a portion of them. This sample yields some 470,000 clones, of which 60% to 85% are seen a single time; roughly 13% belongs to the top ten. Sequencing was performed on PBMCs. The origin of the receptors is a woman aged 40 to 50 in good health. Some clones in this sample may be carry-over from other donors' samples.

This clone was found a few times. In DNA, the CDR3 is TGTGCCAGCAGCACAGCGGGAGCCCCAAATGAGCAGTTCTTC. Its translation: CASSTAGAPNEQFF. V gene TRBV7-3 combines with J gene TRBJ2-1; 8 nucleotides match TRBD2. V gave up 5 bases and J gave up 7 bases; unmatched junction bases: 7. Germline lookup yields CDR1 SGHTA and CDR2 FQGTGA. The CDR3 totals 14 residues.

The sample holds a few counts of this clone. V gene TRBV7-8 combines with J gene TRBJ1-4, with 8 bases identical to TRBD1. The length of the CDR3 is 16 residues. V dropped 7 bases and J dropped 13; count of bases not matched to a gene: 20. Germline lookup yields CDR1 SGHVS and CDR2 FQNEAQ. The CDR3, as DNA: TGTGCCAGCACCTCACCCGGACAGGGTGGTAGTGAAGTACTGTTTTTT. It specifies CASTSPGQGGSEVLFF.

V and J are TRBV5-1 and TRBJ2-2, with a weak D call TRBD2 (6 bases). With 4 bases removed from V and 0 bases from J, the gap between germline ends came to 13 bases. This CDR3 contains 16 residues. CDR1 is SGHRS and CDR2 is YFSETQ in the germline V gene. CDR3 amino acids: CASSATGTPNTGELFF. For the CDR3, the DNA is TGCGCCAGCAGCGCGACCGGGACTCCGAACACCGGGGAGCTGTTTTTT.

This chain joins TRBV11-2 and TRBJ2-2; 7 bases align to TRBD2. The CDR3 extends over 16 amino acids. V gave up 2 bases and J gave up 7 bases; unmatched junction bases: 10. Germline loops: CDR1 SGHAT, CDR2 FQNNGV. The CDR3 sequence: CASSLWGSGRVGELFF. Written as DNA, the CDR3 is TGTGCCAGCAGCTTATGGGGTAGCGGGCGGGTCGGGGAGCTGTTTTTT. Full variable domain (missing parts from reference TRBV11-2 and TRBJ2-2): EAGVAQSPRYKIIEKRQSVAFWCNPISGHATLYWYQQILGQGPKLLIQFQNNGVVDDSQLPKDRFSAERLKGVDSTLKIQPAKLEDSAVYLCASSLWGSGRVGELFFGEGSRLTVL.

The J gene is TRBJ2-1, the V gene TRBV28; 8 bases are shared with TRBD2. The CDR3 runs to 15 residues. The V and J ends lost 5 bases and 2 bases, in that order; junction bases with no gene match: 5. CDR1 is MDHEN, CDR2 SYDVKM, per germline. The CDR3 region has the DNA TGTGCCAGCAGTGAACGGGGGGGTACCTACAATGAGCAGTTCTTC. Amino acid sequence: CASSERGGTYNEQFF.

This clone came up once. The rearrangement joins TRBV7-2 to TRBJ2-2; 10 bases agree with TRBD2. The trim removed 5 bases at V and 5 bases at J, leaving 5 bases unmatched. The CDR3 totals 15 residues. CDR1 SGHTA and CDR2 FQGNSA come from the germline V gene. The CDR3 DNA reads TGTGCCAGCAGCGTACGAGCGGGAGGGACCGGGGAGCTGTTTTTT. Translating gives CASSVRAGGTGELFF.

The V and J genes are TRBV29-1 and TRBJ2-7; D remains unclear. Germline V CDR1 and CDR2: SQVTM, ANQGSEA. V lost 3 bases and J 3 bases, leaving 15 bases between the germline ends. The CDR3 runs 14 residues. The CDR3 loop is CSVEVGTRFYEQYF. The CDR3, as DNA: TGCAGCGTTGAGGTGGGCACACGATTCTACGAGCAGTACTTC.

This clone showed up just once. The gene calls are TRBV30 and TRBJ2-7, with no clear D. This CDR3 contains 13 residues. Between the trimmed V and J ends, which lost 1 base and 6 bases, there was a span of 13 bases. Germline V gene data show CDR1 as GTSNPN and CDR2 as SVGIG (reference sequence). The CDR3 reads CAWSARLNGEQYF. DNA for the CDR3: TGTGCCTGGAGTGCGCGCCTCAATGGCGAGCAGTACTTC.

The V and J genes are TRBV7-7 and TRBJ2-5; 10 bases agree with TRBD1. The germline gives CDR1 SSHAT, CDR2 FNYEAQ (reference sequence). CDR3 length: 14 residues. The V gene end was trimmed by 5 bases and the J gene end by 4 bases; junction bases not matched to a gene: 4. The CDR3: CASSTGTGVETQYF. The CDR3 nucleotides are TGTGCCAGCAGCACCGGGACAGGGGTAGAGACCCAGTACTTC.

This clone has only a few counts. The same CDR3 arises from other DNA sequences in this sample as well. This chain uses TRBV5-6 with TRBJ2-5; no clear D gene. Trimming left V 0 bases short and J 11 bases short, with 11 bases between. Germline CDR1 and CDR2: SGHDT and YYEEEE. The CDR3 consists of 12 residues. DNA of the CDR3: TGTGCCAGCAGCTTGGGGGTGAGTGAGCAGTACTTC. It translates to CASSLGVSEQYF.

The sample holds a few counts of this clone. This chain joins TRBV7-9 and TRBJ2-5; 7 bases agree with TRBD1. The better agreement between TRBJ2-7 and the DNA end casts doubt on the J call. The CDR3 length is 12 residues. The germline gives CDR1 SEHNR, CDR2 FQNEAQ (reference sequence). The CDR3 region has the DNA TGTGCCAGCCGCGAGACAGGGAGCGAGCAGTACTTC. This codes for CASRETGSEQYF.

This chain uses TRBV29-1 with TRBJ1-5; the D gene is possibly TRBD1 (5 bases). CDR1 and CDR2 from the germline V gene are SQVTM and ANQGSEA. Trimming took 4 bases from V and 3 from J, leaving 10 bases between them. The CDR3 is 13 residues long. This chain's CDR3 is CSVGQFVNQPQHF. CDR3 DNA: TGCAGCGTTGGACAGTTCGTCAATCAGCCCCAGCATTTT.

This sequence joins TRBV6-1 and TRBJ1-5; 7 bases are a match to TRBD1. The V gene's germline CDR1 is MNHNS and CDR2 SASEGT. Trimming cost V 2 bases and J 4 bases; bases outside gene matches: 5. This CDR3 comprises 15 residues. CDR3 residues: CASSEMTGPNQPQHF. Written as DNA, the CDR3 is TGTGCCAGCAGTGAAATGACAGGGCCTAATCAGCCCCAGCATTTT.

The V gene is TRBV2, the J gene TRBJ2-1, with TRBD2 matching 13 bases. CDR3 length: 16 amino acids. Germline CDR1 and CDR2: SNHLY and FYNNEI. V dropped 6 bases and J dropped 4; count of bases not matched to a gene: 6. CDR3 protein: CASRSGTSGIYNEQFF. DNA for the CDR3: TGTGCCAGCAGATCCGGGACTAGCGGGATTTACAATGAGCAGTTCTTC.

The chain couples TRBV7-2 to TRBJ2-7; unclear D gene. Germline CDR1 and CDR2: SGHTA and FQGNSA. The V end was cut by 1 base, the J end by 6 bases, with 13 bases between. CDR3 size: 14 residues. CDR3 region: CASSLGAPAGEQYF. DNA for the CDR3: TGTGCCAGCAGCTTAGGGGCACCGGCCGGCGAGCAGTACTTC.

This clone was seen a single time. The chain combines TRBV5-6 with TRBJ2-7, with D possibly being TRBD2 (5 bases). Germline V gene data show CDR1 as SGHDT and CDR2 as YYEEEE. V was pared by 4 bases and J by 0 bases, with 14 bases between. The CDR3 is 15 residues long. The CDR3 DNA reads as TGTGCCAGCAGCCCTAGAGCTGGGAGCTCCTACGAGCAGTACTTC. Amino acids: CASSPRAGSSYEQYF.

On this clone: Given a much more abundant clone one base away, this may be a read error. The chain carries TRBV30 and TRBJ2-2; possibly TRBD1 for D (5 bases). V lost 8 bases to trimming and J lost 11 bases, with 24 bases between them. This CDR3 contains 14 residues. Germline V lookup: CDR1 GTSNPN, CDR2 SVGIG (reference sequence). The CDR3 coding sequence is TGTGCCAGAATTACAGGCCTGGGCGGTGGAGAGCTGTTTTTT. It codes for CARITGLGGGELFF.

The chain joins TRBV5-1 to TRBJ1-1; TRBD1 agrees at 8 bases. Trimming at V came to 0 bases and at J to 2 bases, leaving 12 bases not matched to a gene. There are 18 residues in the CDR3. Germline CDR1 is SGHRS and CDR2 is YFSETQ. The CDR3, as DNA: TGCGCCAGCAGCTTGGCTCAGGGGGCCACTAGGATCAACACTGAAGCTTTCTTT. Translation: CASSLAQGATRINTEAFF.

As for this clone: This may stem from a read error, because a much larger clone lies one nucleotide away. V and J are TRBV30 and TRBJ2-3; D remains unclear. The closer fit of TRBJ1-5 to the DNA end suggests the J call may be wrong. Germline lookup yields CDR1 GTSNPN and CDR2 SVGIG (reference sequence). The CDR3 consists of 13 residues. The CDR3 DNA reads as TGTGCCTGGAGGGGGAAGGCTTCAGATACGCAGCATTTT. Translation: CAWRGKASDTQHF.

The chain recombines TRBV18 with TRBJ1-3, with D unresolved. The CDR3 runs 12 residues. Trimming cost V 2 bases and J 4 bases, with 3 bases left between them. CDR1 KGHSH and CDR2 LQKENI come from the germline V gene. CDR3 amino acids: CASSPGGNTIYF. CDR3 DNA: TGTGCCAGCTCACCAGGAGGAAACACCATATATTTT.